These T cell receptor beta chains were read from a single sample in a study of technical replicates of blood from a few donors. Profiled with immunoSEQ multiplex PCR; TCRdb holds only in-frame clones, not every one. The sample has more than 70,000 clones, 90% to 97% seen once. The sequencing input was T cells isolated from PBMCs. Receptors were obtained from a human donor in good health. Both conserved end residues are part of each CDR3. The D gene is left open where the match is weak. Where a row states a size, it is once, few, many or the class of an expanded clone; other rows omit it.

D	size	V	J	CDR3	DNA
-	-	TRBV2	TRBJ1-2	CASSPAMRFGYTF	TGTGCCAGCAGTCCAGCTATGCGGTTTGGCTACACCTTC
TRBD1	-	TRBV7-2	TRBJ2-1	CASSFRQGPWGFF	TGTGCCAGCAGCTTTCGACAGGGGCCCTGGGGGTTCTTC
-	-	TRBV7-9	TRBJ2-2	CASSFGDFRGTGELFF	TGTGCCAGCAGCTTTGGGGATTTTAGGGGCACCGGGGAGCTGTTTTTT
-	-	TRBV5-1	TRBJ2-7	CASSWAGTSPNEQYF	TGCGCCAGCAGCTGGGCCGGGACTTCTCCCAACGAGCAGTACTTC
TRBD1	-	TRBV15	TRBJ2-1	CATSRARGTDNEQFF	TGTGCCACCAGCAGAGCCAGGGGGACGGACAATGAGCAGTTCTTC
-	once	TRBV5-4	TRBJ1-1	CASSPQIQNTEAFF	TGTGCCAGCAGCCCCCAAATCCAGAACACTGAAGCTTTCTTT
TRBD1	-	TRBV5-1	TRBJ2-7	CASSSNRGLNRRQYF	TGCGCCAGCAGCTCCAACAGGGGGCTCAACCGTCGGCAGTACTTC
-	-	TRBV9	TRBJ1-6	CASSGIGSGGSPLHF	TGTGCCAGCAGCGGGATCGGGTCCGGAGGCTCACCCCTCCACTTT
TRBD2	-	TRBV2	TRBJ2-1	CASNSGNYNEQFF	TGTGCCAGCAACAGCGGGAACTACAATGAGCAGTTCTTC
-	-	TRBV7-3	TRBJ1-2	CASSLGGQLVLRGYTF	TGTGCCAGCAGCTTAGGAGGACAGCTCGTTTTGAGGGGCTACACCTTC
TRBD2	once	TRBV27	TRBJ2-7	CASSTGSSGFYEQYF	TGTGCCAGCAGTACCGGGAGTAGCGGGTTCTACGAGCAGTACTTC
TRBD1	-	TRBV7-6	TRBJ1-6	CASSLEPGGDSYNSPLHF	TGTGCCAGCAGCTTAGAACCAGGGGGAGACTCCTATAATTCACCCCTCCACTTT
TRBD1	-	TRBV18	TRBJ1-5	CASSPRGQGDNQPQHF	TGTGCCAGCTCACCTCGTGGACAGGGAGACAATCAGCCCCAGCATTTT
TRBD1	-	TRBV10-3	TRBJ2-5	CAISELGTGEETQYF	TGTGCCATCAGTGAGTTAGGGACAGGCGAAGAGACCCAGTACTTC
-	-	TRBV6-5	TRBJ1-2	CASRRQSTYGYTF	TGTGCCAGCAGACGACAGAGTACTTATGGCTACACCTTC
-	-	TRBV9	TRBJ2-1	CASSAEHSSYNEQFF	TGTGCCAGCAGCGCCGAACACAGCTCCTACAATGAGCAGTTCTTC
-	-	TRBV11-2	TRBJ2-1	CASSRDFGSYNEQFF	TGTGCCAGCAGCAGGGACTTCGGCTCCTACAATGAGCAGTTCTTC
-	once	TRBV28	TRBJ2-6	CASSLGDSFVSGANVLTF	TGTGCCAGCAGTTTAGGGGACTCCTTCGTTTCTGGGGCCAACGTCCTGACTTTC
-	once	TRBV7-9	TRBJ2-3	CASSLSLTDTQYF	TGTGCCAGCAGCTTAAGCCTCACAGATACGCAGTATTTT
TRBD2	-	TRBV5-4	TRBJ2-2	CASSSQSSGRYIGELFF	TGTGCCAGCAGCTCCCAATCAAGCGGGAGGTATATCGGGGAGCTGTTTTTT
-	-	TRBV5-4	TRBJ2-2	CASSSITVNTGELFF	TGTGCCAGCAGCTCGATCACAGTGAACACCGGGGAGCTGTTTTTT
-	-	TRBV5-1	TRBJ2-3	CASSLITGYTDTQYF	TGCGCCAGCAGCTTGATTACGGGATACACAGATACGCAGTATTTT
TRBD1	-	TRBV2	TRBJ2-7	CASSSSGTGLAEQYF	TGTGCCAGCAGCTCATCCGGGACAGGGTTAGCCGAGCAGTACTTC
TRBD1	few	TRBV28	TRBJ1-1	CASRLGQGTLF	TGTGCCAGCAGACTCGGACAGGGGACGCTCTTT
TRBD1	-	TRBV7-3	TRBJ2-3	CASRPTGGADTQYF	TGTGCCAGCAGGCCTACAGGGGGCGCAGATACGCAGTATTTT
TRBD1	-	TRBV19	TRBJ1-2	CASSPTGQRNYYGYTF	TGTGCCAGTAGTCCTACGGGACAGCGAAATTACTATGGCTACACCTTC
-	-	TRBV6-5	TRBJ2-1	CASSYGVHEQFF	TGTGCCAGCAGTTACGGAGTGCATGAGCAGTTCTTC